The T cell receptor beta chain under discussion was sequenced for a study of blood T cell repertoires in COVID-19. Overall study: T cells, B-cell-depleted T cells, or PBMCs supplied cDNA or gDNA.

The CDR3 runs to 16 residues. Germline V gives CDR1 SGHNT, CDR2 YYREEE (reference sequence). Deletions cut 0 bases from V and 2 bases from J, with 9 bases between. In the original processing: Amplification of reference gene primers provided the estimated nucleated cell counts. The table came from immunoSEQ multiplex PCR; TCRdb's copy has only in-frame clones and leaves some out. V and J calls and clone size are copied from that table; D and trimming were computed from the DNA. The sample includes 50,000 to 65,000 clones, 75% to 95% of them seen just once. Specimen: peripheral blood. This TCR was recovered from a man in his fifties or sixties with acute or convalescent COVID-19. This rearrangement joins TRBV5-4 to TRBJ2-6; D not certain. CDR3 bases: TGTGCCAGCAGCTTGGCCCCGGGTGCTGGGGCCAACGTCCTGACTTTC. Its protein product is CASSLAPGAGANVLTF.